This paragraph covers one T cell receptor beta chain sequence. Trimming took 3 bases from V and 9 from J, leaving 12 bases between them. CDR1 is SGHTA, CDR2 FQGTGA, per germline. The CDR3 spans 13 residues. This sample stems from a study of T cell changes during pregnancy in multiple sclerosis. Repertoires were generated with immunoSEQ multiplex PCR, while TCRdb's copy carries only in-frame clones and drops some. The sample lists tens of thousands of clones, 75% to 95% occurring once. This sample comprised CD8+ T cells from peripheral blood mononuclear cells, obtained before pregnancy. The receptor was derived from a female donor with multiple sclerosis, enrolled in a pregnancy study. The chain couples TRBV7-3 to TRBJ2-1; a weak D match, TRBD2 (5 bases). CDR3 protein: CASSFDEGFEQFF. CDR3 bases: TGTGCCAGCAGCTTTGACGAGGGATTTGAGCAGTTCTTC.